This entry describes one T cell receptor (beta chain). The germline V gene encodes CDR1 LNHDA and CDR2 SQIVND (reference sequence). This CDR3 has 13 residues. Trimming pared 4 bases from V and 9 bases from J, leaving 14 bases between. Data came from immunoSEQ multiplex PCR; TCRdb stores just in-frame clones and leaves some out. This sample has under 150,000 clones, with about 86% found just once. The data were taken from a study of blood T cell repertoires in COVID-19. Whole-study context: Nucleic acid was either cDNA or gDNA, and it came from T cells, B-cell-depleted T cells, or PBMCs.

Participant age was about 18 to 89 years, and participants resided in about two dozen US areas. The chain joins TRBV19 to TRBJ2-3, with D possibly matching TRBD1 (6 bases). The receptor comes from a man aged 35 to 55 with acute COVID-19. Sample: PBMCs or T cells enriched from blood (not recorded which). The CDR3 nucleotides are TGTGCCAGTAGTACCTCGGGACATCGAACGCAGTATTTT. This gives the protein CASSTSGHRTQYF.